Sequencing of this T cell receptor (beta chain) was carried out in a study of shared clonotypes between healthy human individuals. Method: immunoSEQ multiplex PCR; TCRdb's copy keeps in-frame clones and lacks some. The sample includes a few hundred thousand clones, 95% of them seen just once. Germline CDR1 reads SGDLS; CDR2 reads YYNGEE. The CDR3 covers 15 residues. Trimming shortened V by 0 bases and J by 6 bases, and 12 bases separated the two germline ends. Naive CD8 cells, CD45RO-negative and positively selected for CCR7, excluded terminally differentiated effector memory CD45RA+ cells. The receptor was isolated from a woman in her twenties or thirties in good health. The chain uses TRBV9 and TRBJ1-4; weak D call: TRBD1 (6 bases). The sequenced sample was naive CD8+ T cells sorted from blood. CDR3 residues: CASSVGRGGDEKLFF. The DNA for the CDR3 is TGTGCCAGCAGCGTAGGCAGGGGTGGGGATGAAAAACTGTTTTTT.